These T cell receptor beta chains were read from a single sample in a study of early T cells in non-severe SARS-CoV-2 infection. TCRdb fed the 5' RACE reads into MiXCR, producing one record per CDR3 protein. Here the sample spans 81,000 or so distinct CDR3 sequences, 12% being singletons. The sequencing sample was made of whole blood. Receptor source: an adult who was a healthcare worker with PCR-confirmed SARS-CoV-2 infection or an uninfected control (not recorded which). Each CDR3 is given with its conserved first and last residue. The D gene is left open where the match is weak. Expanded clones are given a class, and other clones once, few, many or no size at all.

CDR3 DNA: TGTGCCAGCAGTTCCTCGGGCCTGAGCGATGAGCAGTTCTTC; CDR3 protein: CASSSSGLSDEQFF; clone size: few; V gene: TRBV28; D gene: .; J gene: TRBJ2-1
CDR3 DNA: TGTGCCAGCAGTTTAACCCTGCCCGCGGGACTAGCCTCTCAAGGGGTTTACAATGAGCAGTTCTTC; CDR3 protein: CASSLTLPAGLASQGVYNEQFF; clone size: .; V gene: TRBV27; D gene: TRBD2; J gene: TRBJ2-1
CDR3 DNA: TGTGCCAGCAGTGAAGAAACTGCGGGGAGGAATGAGCAGTTCTTC; CDR3 protein: CASSEETAGRNEQFF; clone size: few; V gene: TRBV6-1; D gene: .; J gene: TRBJ2-1
CDR3 DNA: TGTGCCAGCAGCTATCATCATGGACAGGGGGATGAAAAACTGTTTTTT; CDR3 protein: CASSYHHGQGDEKLFF; clone size: many; V gene: TRBV7-8; D gene: TRBD1; J gene: TRBJ1-4
CDR3 DNA: TGTGCCAGCAGCCCCGTAGGAGCGGGGTCGTACAATGAGCAGTTCTTC; CDR3 protein: CASSPVGAGSYNEQFF; clone size: few; V gene: TRBV6-5; D gene: TRBD2; J gene: TRBJ2-1
CDR3 DNA: TGTGCCAGCAGCGCCACAGGGCTCGCCAAAAACATTCAGTACTTC; CDR3 protein: CASSATGLAKNIQYF; clone size: many; V gene: TRBV5-6; D gene: .; J gene: TRBJ2-4
CDR3 DNA: TGTGCCAGCAGCTACACCCTAGCGGGAGTGCCCGGGGAGCTGTTTTTT; CDR3 protein: CASSYTLAGVPGELFF; clone size: many; V gene: TRBV7-6; D gene: TRBD2; J gene: TRBJ2-2
CDR3 DNA: TGTGCCAGCAGCATGACTAGCGGGAGGGCGTGGGATGAGCAGTTCTTC; CDR3 protein: CASSMTSGRAWDEQFF; clone size: .; V gene: TRBV21-1; D gene: .; J gene: TRBJ2-1
CDR3 DNA: TGTGCCTGGAGTGTGATGGGGACAGGGGCTCAGCCCCAGCATTTT; CDR3 protein: CAWSVMGTGAQPQHF; clone size: many; V gene: TRBV30; D gene: TRBD1; J gene: TRBJ1-5
CDR3 DNA: TGTGCCAGCAGCCGCCCGGGGCCAGATACGCAGTATTTT; CDR3 protein: CASSRPGPDTQYF; clone size: many; V gene: TRBV3-1; D gene: .; J gene: TRBJ2-3
CDR3 DNA: TGTGCCATCAGTGGACTAGCTCCCACAGATACGCAGTATTTT; CDR3 protein: CAISGLAPTDTQYF; clone size: few; V gene: TRBV10-3; D gene: TRBD2; J gene: TRBJ2-3
CDR3 DNA: TGTGCCAGCAGACCGGGACAGACCTCTAACTATGGCTACACCTTC; CDR3 protein: CASRPGQTSNYGYTF; clone size: many; V gene: TRBV27; D gene: TRBD1; J gene: TRBJ1-2
CDR3 DNA: TGTGCCAGCAGTTGGTCAGTTCAGGAGACAGATACGCAGTATTTT; CDR3 protein: CASSWSVQETDTQYF; clone size: few; V gene: TRBV28; D gene: .; J gene: TRBJ2-3
CDR3 DNA: TGTGCCAGCAGCCATCCGGGACTAGCGGGGGCAGATACGCAGTATTTT; CDR3 protein: CASSHPGLAGADTQYF; clone size: .; V gene: TRBV5-8; D gene: TRBD2; J gene: TRBJ2-3
CDR3 DNA: TGTGCCTGTATTCAGGGGTTTAGCGGGACGAACACCGGGGAGCTGTTTTTT; CDR3 protein: CACIQGFSGTNTGELFF; clone size: few; V gene: TRBV30; D gene: TRBD2; J gene: TRBJ2-2
CDR3 DNA: TGTGCCTGGAGCCGCGGCGATGAGCAGTTCTTC; CDR3 protein: CAWSRGDEQFF; clone size: .; V gene: TRBV30; D gene: .; J gene: TRBJ2-1
CDR3 DNA: TGTGCCAGCAGTTTCGGCGACAATGAGCAGTTCTTC; CDR3 protein: CASSFGDNEQFF; clone size: few; V gene: TRBV12-3/TRBV12-4; D gene: .; J gene: TRBJ2-1
CDR3 DNA: TGTGCCAGCATCACCGCCTCCCCGGGACTAGCGGTAGTCCCTATCTACGAGCAGTACTTC; CDR3 protein: CASITASPGLAVVPIYEQYF; clone size: few; V gene: TRBV6-2/TRBV6-3; D gene: TRBD2; J gene: TRBJ2-7
CDR3 DNA: TGTGCCAGCAGGGAACTAGCGGAAACAGATACGCAGTATTTT; CDR3 protein: CASRELAETDTQYF; clone size: few; V gene: TRBV6-2/TRBV6-3; D gene: TRBD2; J gene: TRBJ2-3
CDR3 DNA: TGTGCCAGCAGTTTACTGCGAGGGGGGGACAATCAGCCCCAGCATTTT; CDR3 protein: CASSLLRGGDNQPQHF; clone size: few; V gene: TRBV27; D gene: .; J gene: TRBJ1-5
CDR3 DNA: TGTGCCAGCAAAACAACAGGAGGCGAGACCCAGTACTTC; CDR3 protein: CASKTTGGETQYF; clone size: .; V gene: TRBV6-5; D gene: .; J gene: TRBJ2-5
CDR3 DNA: TGTGCCATCAAGAGGGAGTCGAACACCGGGGAGCTGTTTTTT; CDR3 protein: CAIKRESNTGELFF; clone size: many; V gene: TRBV10-3; D gene: .; J gene: TRBJ2-2
CDR3 DNA: TGCAGTGCTCCCAACCCCAGGGGGCTACGGTACGAGCAGTACTTC; CDR3 protein: CSAPNPRGLRYEQYF; clone size: few; V gene: TRBV20-1; D gene: TRBD1; J gene: TRBJ2-7
CDR3 DNA: TGCAGCGTTGAAGAAGGGGCTGGGAAAGAGACCCAGTACTTC; CDR3 protein: CSVEEGAGKETQYF; clone size: .; V gene: TRBV29-1; D gene: .; J gene: TRBJ2-5
CDR3 DNA: TGCAGCGTTTTCAGCTCCTACGAGCAGTACTTC; CDR3 protein: CSVFSSYEQYF; clone size: many; V gene: TRBV29-1; D gene: .; J gene: TRBJ2-7
CDR3 DNA: TGTGCCAGCAGCCCCAAGGGACTAGCGGAAAAAAACATCTCCTACAATGAGCAGTTCTTC; CDR3 protein: CASSPKGLAEKNISYNEQFF; clone size: .; V gene: TRBV7-3; D gene: TRBD2; J gene: TRBJ2-1
CDR3 DNA: TGTGCCAGCAGCGTAGCGGGAGAAGTTCAAGAGACCCAGTACTTC; CDR3 protein: CASSVAGEVQETQYF; clone size: many; V gene: TRBV6-5; D gene: TRBD2; J gene: TRBJ2-5
CDR3 DNA: TGTGCCAGCAGTCCCACCCCCCGGGACTATAGCACAGATACGCAGTATTTT; CDR3 protein: CASSPTPRDYSTDTQYF; clone size: few; V gene: TRBV28; D gene: TRBD2; J gene: TRBJ2-3
CDR3 DNA: TGTGCCGGTACGCGAGACCGAGTGAACACTGAAGCTTTCTTT; CDR3 protein: CAGTRDRVNTEAFF; clone size: many; V gene: TRBV7-9; D gene: .; J gene: TRBJ1-1
CDR3 DNA: TGTGCCAGCAGTTACTGGGCGGGAGCTAGCACAGATACGCAGTATTTT; CDR3 protein: CASSYWAGASTDTQYF; clone size: few; V gene: TRBV6-5; D gene: TRBD2; J gene: TRBJ2-3
CDR3 DNA: TGCAGTGCTGGTAGAGGGAGCGGCAATCAGCCCCAGCATTTT; CDR3 protein: CSAGRGSGNQPQHF; clone size: .; V gene: TRBV20-1; D gene: .; J gene: TRBJ1-5
CDR3 DNA: TGTGCCAGCAGCTTCTCGTCGGATAATAGAGCTTTCTTT; CDR3 protein: CASSFSSDNRAFF; clone size: many; V gene: TRBV3-1; D gene: .; J gene: TRBJ1-1
CDR3 DNA: TGTGCCAGCAGTTTACGCCTCTCCGGTAGCGGGAGGGAGCAGTACTTC; CDR3 protein: CASSLRLSGSGREQYF; clone size: few; V gene: TRBV27; D gene: TRBD2; J gene: TRBJ2-7
CDR3 DNA: TGTGCCAGCAGCTTAGAGCCGGACTACGAGCAGTACTTC; CDR3 protein: CASSLEPDYEQYF; clone size: .; V gene: TRBV7-9; D gene: .; J gene: TRBJ2-7
CDR3 DNA: TGTGCCAGCTCACCCGAACTCAGTGAGCAGTTCTTC; CDR3 protein: CASSPELSEQFF; clone size: many; V gene: TRBV18; D gene: .; J gene: TRBJ2-1
CDR3 DNA: TGTGCCAGCAGTAGACGACTAGCGGAAGACTCTGGGGCCAACGTCCTGACTTTC; CDR3 protein: CASSRRLAEDSGANVLTF; clone size: few; V gene: TRBV6-1; D gene: TRBD2; J gene: TRBJ2-6
CDR3 DNA: TGCAGCGTTGAAAGGGACAGGACAACAGTTACGCAGTATTTT; CDR3 protein: CSVERDRTTVTQYF; clone size: many; V gene: TRBV29-1; D gene: TRBD1; J gene: TRBJ2-3
CDR3 DNA: TGTGCCAGCTCACCACAGGGACAGCCGAATCAGCCCCAGCATTTT; CDR3 protein: CASSPQGQPNQPQHF; clone size: .; V gene: TRBV18; D gene: TRBD1; J gene: TRBJ1-5
CDR3 DNA: TGTGCCAGCAGCTTTGACAGCAATCAGCCCCAGCATTTT; CDR3 protein: CASSFDSNQPQHF; clone size: .; V gene: TRBV7-9; D gene: .; J gene: TRBJ1-5
CDR3 DNA: TGTGCCTGGAGCTTGGACAGGGTTCATGGCTACACCTTC; CDR3 protein: CAWSLDRVHGYTF; clone size: .; V gene: TRBV30; D gene: TRBD1; J gene: TRBJ1-2
CDR3 DNA: TGTGCCAGCAGCCCAAGACTAGCGGGGATCGCGAACACCGGGGAGCTGTTTTTT; CDR3 protein: CASSPRLAGIANTGELFF; clone size: many; V gene: TRBV7-6; D gene: TRBD2; J gene: TRBJ2-2
CDR3 DNA: TGTGCCAGCAGCCGATTATCTAGCGGGACGGGAGAGACCCAGTACTTC; CDR3 protein: CASSRLSSGTGETQYF; clone size: .; V gene: TRBV14; D gene: TRBD2; J gene: TRBJ2-5
CDR3 DNA: TGTGCCAGCAGTTTACGACTAGCGGGAGTAGGGCAGTACTTC; CDR3 protein: CASSLRLAGVGQYF; clone size: .; V gene: TRBV12-3/TRBV12-4; D gene: TRBD2; J gene: TRBJ2-7